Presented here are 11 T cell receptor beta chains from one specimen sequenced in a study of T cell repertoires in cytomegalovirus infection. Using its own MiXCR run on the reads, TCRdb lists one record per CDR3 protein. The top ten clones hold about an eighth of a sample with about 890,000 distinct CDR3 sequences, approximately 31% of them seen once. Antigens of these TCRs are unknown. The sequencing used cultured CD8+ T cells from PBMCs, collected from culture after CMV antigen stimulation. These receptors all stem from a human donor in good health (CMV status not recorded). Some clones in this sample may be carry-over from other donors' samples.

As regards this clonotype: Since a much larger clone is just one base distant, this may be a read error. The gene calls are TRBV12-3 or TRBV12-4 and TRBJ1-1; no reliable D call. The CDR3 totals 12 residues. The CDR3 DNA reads TGTGCCAGCGGAAGGATGAACTCTGAAGCTTTCTTT. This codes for CASGRMNSEAFF.

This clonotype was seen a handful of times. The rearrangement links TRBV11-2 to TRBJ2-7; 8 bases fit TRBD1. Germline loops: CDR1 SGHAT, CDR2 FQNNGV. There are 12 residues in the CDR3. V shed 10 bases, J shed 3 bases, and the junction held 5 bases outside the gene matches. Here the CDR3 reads CATGQGGYEQYF. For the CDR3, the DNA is TGTGCCACCGGACAGGGAGGCTACGAGCAGTACTTC.

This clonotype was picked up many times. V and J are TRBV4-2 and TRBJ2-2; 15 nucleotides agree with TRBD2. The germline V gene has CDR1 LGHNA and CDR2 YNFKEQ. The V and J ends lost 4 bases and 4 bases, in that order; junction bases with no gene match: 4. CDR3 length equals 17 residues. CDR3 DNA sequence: TGTGCCAGCAGCCCGAGGACTAGCGGGGGGGTCACCGGGGAGCTGTTTTTT. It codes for CASSPRTSGGVTGELFF.

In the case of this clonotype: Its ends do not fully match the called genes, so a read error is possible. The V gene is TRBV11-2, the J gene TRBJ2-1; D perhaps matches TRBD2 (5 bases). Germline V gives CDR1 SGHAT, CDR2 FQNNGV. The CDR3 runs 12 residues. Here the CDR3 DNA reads TGTGTCAGCAGCTTAGAGGGCTATGAGCAGTTCTTC. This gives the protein CVSSLEGYEQFF.

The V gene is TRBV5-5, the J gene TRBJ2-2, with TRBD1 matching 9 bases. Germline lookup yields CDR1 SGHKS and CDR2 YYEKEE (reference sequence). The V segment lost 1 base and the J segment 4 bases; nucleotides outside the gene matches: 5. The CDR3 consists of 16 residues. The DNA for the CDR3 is TGTGCCAGCAGCTTGTACTGGACAGGGGCCACCGGGGAGCTGTTTTTT. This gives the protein CASSLYWTGATGELFF.

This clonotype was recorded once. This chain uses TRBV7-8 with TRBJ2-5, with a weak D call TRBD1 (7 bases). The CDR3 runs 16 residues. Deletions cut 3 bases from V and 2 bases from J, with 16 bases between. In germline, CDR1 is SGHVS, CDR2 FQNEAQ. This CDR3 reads CASSFLVEGAQETQYF. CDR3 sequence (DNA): TGTGCCAGCAGCTTCCTCGTGGAGGGGGCTCAAGAGACCCAGTACTTC.

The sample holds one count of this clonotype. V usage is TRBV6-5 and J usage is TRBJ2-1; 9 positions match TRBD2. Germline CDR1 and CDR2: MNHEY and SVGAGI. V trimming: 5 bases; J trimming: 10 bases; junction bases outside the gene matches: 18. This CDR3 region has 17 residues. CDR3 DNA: TGTGCCAGCAGTGGAAACCGGATAGGGACTAGCAACGACGAGCAGTTCTTC. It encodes CASSGNRIGTSNDEQFF.

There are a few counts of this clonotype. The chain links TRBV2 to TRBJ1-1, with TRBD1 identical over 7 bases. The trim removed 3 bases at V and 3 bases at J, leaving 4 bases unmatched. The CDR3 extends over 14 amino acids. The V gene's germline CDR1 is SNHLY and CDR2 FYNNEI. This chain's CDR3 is CASSEDRRDTEAFF. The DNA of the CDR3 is TGTGCCAGCAGTGAGGACAGGCGAGACACTGAAGCTTTCTTT.

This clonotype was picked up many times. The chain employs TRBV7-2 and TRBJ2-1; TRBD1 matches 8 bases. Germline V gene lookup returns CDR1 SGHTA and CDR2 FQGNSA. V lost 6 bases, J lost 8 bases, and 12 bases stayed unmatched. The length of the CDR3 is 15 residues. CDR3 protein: CASSHGQGPLDEQFF. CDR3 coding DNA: TGTGCCAGCAGTCACGGACAGGGCCCTCTGGATGAGCAGTTCTTC.

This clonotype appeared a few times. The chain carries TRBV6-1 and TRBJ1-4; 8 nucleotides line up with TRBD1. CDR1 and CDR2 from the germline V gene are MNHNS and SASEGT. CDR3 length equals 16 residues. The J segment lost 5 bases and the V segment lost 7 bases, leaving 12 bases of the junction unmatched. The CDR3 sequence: CASTEVPYRGNEKLFF. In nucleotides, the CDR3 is TGTGCCAGCACCGAAGTCCCGTACAGGGGGAATGAAAAACTGTTTTTT.

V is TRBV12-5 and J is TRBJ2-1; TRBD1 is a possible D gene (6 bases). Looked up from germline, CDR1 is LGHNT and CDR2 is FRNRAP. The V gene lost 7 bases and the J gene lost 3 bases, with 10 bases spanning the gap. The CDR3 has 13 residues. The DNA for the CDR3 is TGTGCTAGTGAACAGGGTTACTACAATGAGCAGTTCTTC. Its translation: CASEQGYYNEQFF.